This T cell receptor (beta chain) is drawn from a study of regulatory T cells in long-lasting Graves disease. Overall study findings and caveats: Segments TRBV28, TRBJ1-2 and TRBJ2-5 showed preferential usage in persistent disease.

This clonotype was observed a few times. Its matching antigen is unknown. As to time point: persistent/refractory GD, antithyroid drugs over 5 years with positive TRAb. Preparation of the TCR library used RNA extracted from PBMCs. J lost 3 bases, V lost 5 bases, and 3 bases had no gene match. This CDR3 contains 14 residues. Germline CDR1 reads ENHRY; CDR2 reads SYGVKD. CDR3 regions were amplified by Arm-PCR using iRepertoire HTBI primers to build TCR beta libraries. TCRdb re-called the multiplex PCR reads through MiXCR, storing one row per CDR3 protein. Of some 340,000 distinct CDR3 sequences listed, less than 30% are singletons.

The sample in question was peripheral blood mononuclear cells (PBMCs), obtained when the disease was refractory, from a patient treated with antithyroid drugs. The receptor was isolated from a woman between 40 and 50 years old with Graves disease. The V call is TRBV10-3, the J call TRBJ2-7; TRBD2 matches 11 bases. The CDR3 loop is CAISTGTSGYEQYF. The CDR3 DNA is TGTGCCATCAGTACCGGGACTAGCGGCTACGAGCAGTACTTC.